This passage covers 11 T cell receptor beta chains from one sample sequenced in a study of STAT3 mutations in large granular lymphocyte leukemia. Study outcomes and limitations: Every T-cell large granular lymphocyte leukemia patient had at least one immunodominant TCR beta clonotype.

Method: immunoSEQ multiplex PCR; TCRdb's copy keeps in-frame clones and lacks some. Of 8,500 to 11,000 clones listed, roughly 87% are singletons. Their antigens remain unidentified. Sequencing was performed on peripheral blood mononuclear cells. These receptors were taken from a man between 60 and 70 years old with T-cell large granular lymphocyte leukemia. Some clones in this sample may be carry-over from other donors' samples.

The rearrangement uses TRBV7-8 and TRBJ2-7; TRBD1 agrees at 8 bases. V dropped 1 base and J dropped 0; count of bases not matched to a gene: 11. Germline V gene sequence: CDR1 SGHVS, CDR2 FQNEAQ. The CDR3 length is 18 residues. This chain's CDR3 is CASSLGVDRGYLSYEQYF. CDR3 DNA sequence: TGTGCCAGCAGCTTAGGAGTCGACAGGGGTTACCTCTCCTACGAGCAGTACTTC.

The V and J genes are TRBV28 and TRBJ2-7; the D gene is possibly TRBD2 (5 bases). CDR3 length: 15 amino acids. V was clipped by 4 bases and J by 5 bases, with 18 bases between them. CDR1 and CDR2 from the germline V gene are MDHEN and SYDVKM. The CDR3 DNA sequence: TGTGCCAGCAGTTCTCCTCGGGGAGACGGAAACGAGCAGTACTTC. Its protein product is CASSSPRGDGNEQYF. Full variable domain (outside the CDR3, taken from reference TRBV28 and TRBJ2-7): DVKVTQSSRYLVKRTGEKVFLECVQDMDHENMFWYRQDPGLGLRLIYFSYDVKMKEKGDIPEGYSVSREKKERFSLILESASTNQTSMYLCASSSPRGDGNEQYFGPGTRLTVT.

The V call is TRBV7-3, the J call TRBJ2-2; 10 nucleotides line up with TRBD2. This CDR3 spans 18 amino acids. Germline V gene sequence: CDR1 SGHTA, CDR2 FQGTGA. Germline trimming cut 3 bases from V and 5 bases from J; bases unmatched to any gene: 12. CDR3 protein: CASSFSRASGSLTGELFF. CDR3 nucleotides: TGTGCCAGCAGCTTCTCCCGTGCTAGCGGGAGTTTAACCGGGGAGCTGTTTTTT.

This rearrangement joins TRBV15 to TRBJ1-4, with D hard to call. This CDR3 is 15 amino acids long. The germline V and J ends were trimmed by 0 bases and 5 bases, with 10 bases remaining between them. Germline V gives CDR1 LNHNV, CDR2 YYDKDF (reference sequence). The CDR3 DNA reads TGTGCCACCAGCAGAGATGGGCAGCCAAATGAAAAACTGTTTTTT. This codes for CATSRDGQPNEKLFF.

V usage is TRBV18 and J usage is TRBJ2-2; D not resolved. The CDR3 spans 14 residues. Between the trimmed V and J ends, which lost 9 bases and 1 base, there was a span of 12 bases. Germline CDR1 reads KGHSH; CDR2 reads LQKENI. The CDR3 region is CASRDARNTGELFF. The CDR3 DNA reads as TGTGCCAGTCGCGACGCCAGGAACACCGGGGAGCTGTTTTTT.

CDR3 residues: CAWSVERGEKLFF. In nucleotides, the CDR3 is TGTGCCTGGAGTGTAGAACGGGGTGAAAAACTGTTTTTT. The chain recombines TRBV30 with TRBJ1-4; D uncertain. Germline CDR1 is GTSNPN and CDR2 is SVGIG (reference sequence). This CDR3 region has 13 residues. V was cut by 0 bases and J by 7 bases, with 9 bases left in between.

The chain has TRBV9 and TRBJ1-1, with D hard to call. CDR3 length equals 16 residues. V was cut by 5 bases and J by 0 bases, with 17 bases left in between. Germline V lookup: CDR1 SGDLS, CDR2 YYNGEE. CDR3 in DNA: TGTGCCAGCAGGGCCGTCTTTGGAGGGCTGAACACTGAAGCTTTCTTT. This translates into CASRAVFGGLNTEAFF.

For this clone: Germline and junction disagree at one end, which may indicate a read error. V usage is TRBV7-9 and J usage is TRBJ2-1; 9 nucleotides line up with TRBD2. The V gene's germline CDR1 is SEHNR and CDR2 FQNEAQ (reference sequence). The CDR3 spans 10 residues. This chain's CDR3 is CAGAGGQPLF. CDR3 DNA: TGTGCCGGGGCGGGAGGGCAACCGCTCTTC. Full variable domain (rest looked up from reference TRBV7-9 and TRBJ2-1): DTGVSQNPRHKITKRGQNVTFRCDPISEHNRLYWYRQTLGQGPEFLTYFQNEAQLEKSRLLSDRFSAERPKGSFSTLEIQRTEQGDSAMYLCAGAGGQPLFGPGTRLTVL.

This clone was detected only once. The CDR3 here is CASSARGQQNTEAFF. In nucleotides, the CDR3 is TGCGCCAGCAGCGCCAGGGGTCAGCAGAACACTGAAGCTTTCTTT. The rearrangement uses TRBV5-1 and TRBJ1-1, with D possibly TRBD1 on 6 matching bases. The CDR3 totals 15 residues. CDR1 is SGHRS and CDR2 is YFSETQ in the germline V gene. V lost 4 bases and J lost 1, with 14 bases in between.

This sequence joins TRBV6-1 and TRBJ1-2; D not resolved. The CDR3 contains 15 residues. Trimming removed 4 bases from V and 1 base from J, with 13 bases in between. The V gene's germline CDR1 is MNHNS and CDR2 SASEGT. Written as DNA, the CDR3 is TGTGCCAGCAGTGTGAGAGGGAGATATAACTATGGCTACACCTTC. It translates to CASSVRGRYNYGYTF.

V and J are TRBV7-2 and TRBJ2-3; D is unresolved. V was pared by 7 bases and J by 0 bases, with 8 bases between. The CDR3 length is 13 residues. In germline, CDR1 is SGHTA, CDR2 FQGNSA. The CDR3: CASKAASTDTQYF. The CDR3, as DNA: TGTGCCAGCAAGGCGGCTAGCACAGATACGCAGTATTTT.